These 17 T cell receptor beta chains were all obtained from the same sample, sequenced in a study of cytomegalovirus exposure and HLA in healthy donors. This PCR relied on a set of 60 Vbeta primers and 13 Jbeta primers. TCRdb's copy holds only in-frame clones and misses some; the assay was immunoSEQ multiplex PCR. Among around 130,000 clones listed, about 81% were seen once. Sequencing was done on a sample of PBMCs. All receptors come from a woman aged 40 to 50 in good health and CMV-seropositive.

This chain uses TRBV6-1 with TRBJ1-5; perhaps TRBD1 as D (5 bases). Trimming cost V 6 bases and J 0 bases, with 12 bases left between them. The CDR3 is made up of 15 amino acids. Germline CDR1 and CDR2: MNHNS and SASEGT. The CDR3 bases are TGTGCCAGCAGGGAACGACAGCTTAGCAATCAGCCCCAGCATTTT. It specifies CASRERQLSNQPQHF.

The V gene is TRBV18, the J gene TRBJ2-4; maybe TRBD1 (5 bases). This CDR3 is built from 12 residues. Germline loops: CDR1 KGHSH, CDR2 LQKENI. The V end was cut by 1 base, the J end by 9 bases, with 7 bases between. CDR3 sequence reads: CASSPLQGIQYF. The CDR3 region has the DNA TGTGCCAGCTCACCACTCCAGGGCATTCAGTACTTC.

The chain uses TRBV9 and TRBJ2-7; 13 positions match TRBD2. Germline lookup yields CDR1 SGDLS and CDR2 YYNGEE. This CDR3 is built from 16 residues. The junction had 8 bases not matched to a gene; V was cut back by 4 bases and J by 4 bases. The CDR3, as DNA: TGTGCCAGCAGCCCCCCAGGGACTAGCGGGGTATACGAGCAGTACTTC. Translating gives CASSPPGTSGVYEQYF. Drawing the rest from reference TRBV9 and TRBJ2-7, the complete variable domain is DSGVTQTPKHLITATGQRVTLRCSPRSGDLSVYWYQQSLDQGLQFLIQYYNGEERAKGNILERFSAQQFPDLHSELNLSSLELGDSALYFCASSPPGTSGVYEQYFGPGTRLTVT.

The chain recombines TRBV7-2 with TRBJ1-5, with TRBD1 matching 9 bases. CDR3 length: 17 residues. J was trimmed by 1 base and V by 2 bases; bases with no gene match: 6. Germline values: CDR1 SGHTA, CDR2 FQGNSA. The CDR3 bases are TGTGCCAGCAGCTTAAACAGGGGGCTCGGGAGCAATCAGCCCCAGCATTTT. Translation gives CASSLNRGLGSNQPQHF.

The gene calls are TRBV27 and TRBJ1-4, with TRBD1 matching 8 bases. Unmatched junction bases numbered 5, after V lost 4 bases and J lost 1 base. The CDR3 runs 16 residues. The germline V gene encodes CDR1 MNHEY and CDR2 SMNVEV (reference sequence). The CDR3 region is CASSSDRGQTNEKLFF. CDR3 DNA: TGTGCCAGCAGTTCCGACAGGGGCCAAACTAATGAAAAACTGTTTTTT. The full variable domain, completed using reference TRBV27 and TRBJ1-4, is EAQVTQNPRYLITVTGKKLTVTCSQNMNHEYMSWYRQDPGLGLRQIYYSMNVEVTDKGDVPEGYKVSRKEKRNFPLILESPSPNQTSLYFCASSSDRGQTNEKLFFGSGTQLSVL.

V gene TRBV5-1 combines with J gene TRBJ2-7, with 8 positions matching TRBD1. V shed 2 bases, J shed 0 bases, and the junction held 4 bases outside the gene matches. Germline V CDR1 and CDR2: SGHRS, YFSETQ. The CDR3 is 15 residues long. CDR3 DNA sequence: TGCGCCAGCAGCTTTGAACAGGGGGGCTCCTACGAGCAGTACTTC. Protein: CASSFEQGGSYEQYF.

With regard to this clone: A read error may account for a junction end that differs from germline. The chain joins TRBV7-7 to TRBJ2-6; 10 bases line up with TRBD2. This CDR3 is 20 amino acids long. Germline V lookup: CDR1 SSHAT, CDR2 FNYEAQ (reference sequence). CDR3 bases: TGTGCTAGCAGCTTGGCAGGGATAGCGGGAGGCCCCTCTGGGGCCAACGTCCTGACTTTC. Its protein product is CASSLAGIAGGPSGANVLTF.

The genes are TRBV6-1 and TRBJ1-1, with 9 bases matching TRBD1. CDR1 and CDR2 (germline): MNHNS, SASEGT. Trimming removed 0 bases from V and 3 bases from J; junction bases left unmatched: 2. This CDR3 comprises 15 residues. CDR3 coding DNA: TGTGCCAGCAGTGAAGCGGGACAGGGCCACACTGAAGCTTTCTTT. Its translation: CASSEAGQGHTEAFF.

The chain links TRBV30 to TRBJ2-1; TRBD1 aligns across 8 bases. The V segment lost 2 bases and the J segment 5 bases; nucleotides outside the gene matches: 5. CDR3 length equals 14 residues. The germline V gene encodes CDR1 GTSNPN and CDR2 SVGIG (reference sequence). The CDR3 region has the DNA TGTGCCTGGAGTTCCAGGGGGCTCCACAATGAGCAGTTCTTC. Residues: CAWSSRGLHNEQFF.

The chain is built from TRBV29-1 and TRBJ2-1, with TRBD2 matching 13 bases. The V segment lost 7 bases and the J segment 2 bases; nucleotides outside the gene matches: 5. CDR1 and CDR2 from the germline V gene are SQVTM and ANQGSEA. This CDR3 has 15 residues. The CDR3 loop reads CSAATSGGTYNEQFF. The CDR3 bases are TGCAGCGCCGCGACTAGCGGGGGGACCTACAATGAGCAGTTCTTC.

V and J are TRBV11-2 and TRBJ2-5; 11 nucleotides align to TRBD2. After removal of 0 bases from V and 5 bases from J, the junction contained 2 bases not matched to a gene. Germline V CDR1 and CDR2: SGHAT, FQNNGV. This CDR3 contains 15 residues. The CDR3 protein is CASSLDSGGAETQYF. The CDR3 region has the DNA TGTGCCAGCAGCTTAGATAGCGGGGGGGCGGAGACCCAGTACTTC.

This clone has only a few counts. The J gene is TRBJ2-7, the V gene TRBV5-4, with D possibly TRBD1 on 6 matching bases. This CDR3 is 14 amino acids long. V lost 2 bases, J lost 11 bases, and 20 bases lay in between. Germline CDR1 is SGHNT and CDR2 is YYREEE (reference sequence). The CDR3 DNA sequence: TGTGCCAGCAGCTTAGGGGACAATAGGCCCCGGGAGTACTTC. Translating gives CASSLGDNRPREYF.

This clone was counted only a few times. This chain connects TRBV11-2 to TRBJ1-4; no definite D call. The CDR3 totals 12 residues. Germline CDR1 reads SGHAT; CDR2 reads FQNNGV. The ends were cut back, 2 bases at V and 8 bases at J, with 6 bases in the middle. DNA for the CDR3: TGTGCCAGCAGCTTAAGCCAAGAAAAACTGTTTTTT. Amino acids: CASSLSQEKLFF.

This rearrangement joins TRBV27 to TRBJ2-1; D possibly corresponds to TRBD1 (5 bases). Germline lookup yields CDR1 MNHEY and CDR2 SMNVEV (reference sequence). Trimming took 7 bases from V and 9 from J, leaving 16 bases between them. This CDR3 contains 13 residues. In DNA, the CDR3 is TGTGCCAGCACCCCAGGGTCTCTGCTTGAGCAGTTCTTC. Amino acid sequence: CASTPGSLLEQFF.

The J gene is TRBJ2-1, the V gene TRBV30; the D is unclear. V was shortened by 2 bases and J by 9 bases, with 14 bases between the two germline ends. Germline V gene sequence: CDR1 GTSNPN, CDR2 SVGIG (reference sequence). CDR3 size: 13 residues. The CDR3 protein is CAWSWASAGEQFF. The CDR3 DNA reads as TGTGCCTGGAGTTGGGCCTCGGCCGGTGAGCAGTTCTTC.

This clone was recorded only once. The genes are TRBV29-1 and TRBJ2-1; TRBD2 is a possible D gene (7 bases). V lost 2 bases to trimming and J lost 8 bases, with 13 bases between them. The CDR3 extends over 13 amino acids. The V gene's germline CDR1 is SQVTM and CDR2 ANQGSEA. This chain's CDR3 is CSVERRGGDEQFF. CDR3 in DNA: TGCAGCGTTGAACGCAGGGGAGGGGATGAGCAGTTCTTC.

J is TRBJ1-1 and V is TRBV6-7; D remains ambiguous. TRBV6-7 is designated an ORF whose function remains uncertain. The ends were cut back, 10 bases at V and 11 bases at J, with 14 bases in the middle. The CDR3 runs 10 residues. This CDR3 is CATPFLTAFF. CDR3 in DNA: TGTGCCACCCCATTCCTTACTGCTTTCTTT.